This T cell receptor beta chain emerged from a study of T cells in Graves' hyperthyroidism and ophthalmopathy. Per germline, CDR1 ENHRY and CDR2 SYGVKD. This CDR3 is 16 amino acids long. Trimming cost V 4 bases and J 2 bases; bases outside gene matches: 8. Regions amplified from RNA transcripts were the TCR beta CDR3 regions. Initially, a first-round RT-PCR of the TCR CDR3 employed the HTBI primer set. TCRdb called the multiplex PCR reads again in MiXCR, with one record for every CDR3 protein. This table has a few hundred thousand distinct CDR3 sequences, around a sixth appearing once. This clonotype was sampled from a woman younger than 35 with Graves' hyperthyroidism. The sequencing input was blood. The chain uses TRBV10-3 and TRBJ2-5, with TRBD2 matching over 9 bases. The CDR3 reads CAISGGASGNQETQYF. Written as DNA, the CDR3 is TGTGCCATCAGTGGGGGGGCTAGCGGGAATCAAGAGACCCAGTACTTC.